Shown below are 9 T cell receptor beta chains from a single sample sequenced in a study of response to subunit inactivated influenza vaccine. TCRdb re-called the RT-PCR reads through MiXCR, storing one row per CDR3 protein. The sample yields roughly 540,000 distinct CDR3 sequences, 20% to 25% seen once. This same sample was also taken into another study, of T cells expressing NK-cell markers. As that study records: Template switching by 5'RACE with UMIs generated the TCR beta cDNA.

The sequences come from CD4+ T cells sorted from PBMCs, collected about 12 days after vaccination. These receptors were obtained from a man in his forties or fifties who received an inactivated influenza vaccine.

The genes are TRBV27 and TRBJ2-2, with 10 bases fitting TRBD1. The CDR3 extends over 15 amino acids. With 1 base clipped from V and 7 bases from J, the junction kept 3 bases outside the gene matches. Germline CDR1 reads MNHEY; CDR2 reads SMNVEV (reference sequence). CDR3 sequence: CASSLLGQGNGELFF. In nucleotides, the CDR3 is TGTGCCAGCAGTTTATTGGGACAGGGGAACGGGGAGCTGTTTTTT.

This chain links TRBV20-1 with TRBJ1-4; D remains unclear. Germline V gene lookup returns CDR1 DFQATT and CDR2 SNEGSKA (reference sequence). Trimming cost V 1 base and J 8 bases, with 5 bases left between them. This CDR3 is 11 amino acids long. Here the CDR3 DNA reads TGCAGTGCTAGAGGAGAGGAAAAACTGTTTTTT. It is translated as CSARGEEKLFF.

The gene calls are TRBV4-3 and TRBJ2-1; possible D gene TRBD1, 6 bases. The CDR3 has 15 residues. Germline CDR1 LGHNA, CDR2 YSLEER. The germline V and J ends were trimmed by 0 bases and 7 bases, with 13 bases remaining between them. CDR3 bases: TGCGCCAGCAGCCAAGAGGGGGCAGGGTCGAATGAGCAGTTCTTC. It translates to CASSQEGAGSNEQFF.

V and J are TRBV12-3 or TRBV12-4 and TRBJ1-4; D ambiguous. The CDR3 has 14 amino acids. V lost 1 base and J 6 bases, leaving 9 bases between the germline ends. The CDR3 reads CASSLVPADEKLFF. CDR3 nucleotide sequence: TGTGCCAGCAGTTTAGTTCCAGCTGATGAAAAACTGTTTTTT.

The chain recombines TRBV2 with TRBJ2-3, with D unresolved. With 6 bases removed from V and 2 bases from J, the gap between germline ends came to 6 bases. CDR3 size: 12 residues. CDR1 is SNHLY, CDR2 FYNNEI, per germline. The CDR3 loop is CASRADTDTQYF. The CDR3 DNA reads as TGTGCCAGCAGGGCCGACACAGATACGCAGTATTTT. The whole variable domain, remainder taken from reference TRBV2 and TRBJ2-3, is EPEVTQTPSHQVTQMGQEVILRCVPISNHLYFYWYRQILGQKVEFLVSFYNNEISEKSEIFDDQFSVERPDGSNFTLKIRSTKLEDSAMYFCASRADTDTQYFGPGTRLTVL.

This clonotype was seen a few times. This sequence joins TRBV15 and TRBJ1-2; D ambiguous. Germline V gene sequence: CDR1 LNHNV, CDR2 YYDKDF (reference sequence). CDR3 size: 13 residues. V lost 1 base, J lost 7 bases, and 10 bases lay in between. The CDR3, as DNA: TGTGCCACCAGCAGAGCAAGCGGGGTTGGCTACACCTTC. It encodes CATSRASGVGYTF.

The count of this clonotype is one. CDR3 nucleotides: TGTGCCAGCAGCGTTCTCGGGGGCGCCGAAATGAACACTGAAGCTTTCTTT. Amino acids: CASSVLGGAEMNTEAFF. The chain carries TRBV7-9 and TRBJ1-1; maybe TRBD1 (6 bases). Looked up from germline, CDR1 is SEHNR and CDR2 is FQNEAQ (reference sequence). The V and J ends lost 5 bases and 0 bases respectively, with 19 bases between them. The CDR3 runs to 17 residues.

The chain combines TRBV7-2 with TRBJ2-2, with D perhaps TRBD2 (6 bases). Germline V gene data show CDR1 as SGHTA and CDR2 as FQGNSA. This CDR3 contains 16 residues. Trimming shortened V by 1 base and J by 2 bases, and 11 bases separated the two germline ends. The CDR3 nucleotides read TGTGCCAGCAGCTTAGTTAGCGGTATCAACACCGGGGAGCTGTTTTTT. Its translation is CASSLVSGINTGELFF.

Only a few counts were recorded for this clonotype. The gene calls are TRBV7-2 and TRBJ2-7; D perhaps matches TRBD2 (5 bases). This CDR3 region has 15 residues. With 1 base removed from V and 3 bases from J, the gap between germline ends came to 13 bases. From germline, CDR1 is SGHTA and CDR2 FQGNSA. Written as DNA, the CDR3 is TGTGCCAGCAGCTTAGTCGGGGTAGTGGGCTACGAGCAGTACTTC. Protein sequence: CASSLVGVVGYEQYF.